This T cell receptor (beta chain) was observed in a study of T cell responses to AZD1222 COVID-19 vaccine. The CDR3 spans 15 residues. Trimming pared 3 bases from V and 7 bases from J, leaving 18 bases between. Sequenced by immunoSEQ multiplex PCR; TCRdb stores in-frame clones only, minus some. The table records about 190,000 clones, 87% of them present only once. Regarding the study as a whole: Just five or six AZD1222 recipients were seropositive at baseline. A reported finding is that nearly half of spike-specific TCRs target unmutated variant regions. Rises in breadth and depth of Spike-specific TCRs came after two AZD1222 doses. Donors were mostly white British, more females; clonal diversity possibly underestimated.

Worth noting for this clone: Its specificity is not known.

The gene calls are TRBV23-1 and TRBJ1-2; D perhaps matches TRBD1 (6 bases). TRBV23-1 is known as an ORF, though its function is uncertain. Material: peripheral blood, obtained on day 0 of MenACWY control vaccination. The sequence came from an adult in good health. CDR3 nucleotide sequence: TGCGCCAGCAGTCAGAAATCGAGGGGGGGATTTGGCTACACCTTC. It specifies CASSQKSRGGFGYTF.